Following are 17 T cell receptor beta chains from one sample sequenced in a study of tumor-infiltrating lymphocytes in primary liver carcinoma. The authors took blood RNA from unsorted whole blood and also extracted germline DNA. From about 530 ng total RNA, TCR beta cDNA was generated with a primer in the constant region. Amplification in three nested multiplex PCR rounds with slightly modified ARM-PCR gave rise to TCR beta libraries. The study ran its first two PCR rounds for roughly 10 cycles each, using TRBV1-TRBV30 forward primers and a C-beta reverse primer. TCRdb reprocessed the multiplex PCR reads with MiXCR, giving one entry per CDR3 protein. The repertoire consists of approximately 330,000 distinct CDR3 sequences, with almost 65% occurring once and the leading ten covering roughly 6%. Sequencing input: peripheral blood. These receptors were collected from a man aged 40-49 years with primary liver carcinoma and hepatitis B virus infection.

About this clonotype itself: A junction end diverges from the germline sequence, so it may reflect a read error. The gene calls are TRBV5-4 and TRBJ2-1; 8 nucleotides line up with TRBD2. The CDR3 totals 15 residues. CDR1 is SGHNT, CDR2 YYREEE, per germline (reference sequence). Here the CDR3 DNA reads TGTTCCAGCAGCAAACCGGGACTAGGTTACAATGAGCAGTTCTTC. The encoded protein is CSSSKPGLGYNEQFF.

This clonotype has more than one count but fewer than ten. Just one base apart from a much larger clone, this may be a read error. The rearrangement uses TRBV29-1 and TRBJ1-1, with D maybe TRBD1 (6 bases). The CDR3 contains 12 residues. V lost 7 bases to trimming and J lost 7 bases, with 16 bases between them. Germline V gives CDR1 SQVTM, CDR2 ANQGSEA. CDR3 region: CSARAGDVEAFF. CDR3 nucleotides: TGCAGCGCAAGGGCAGGGGATGTTGAAGCTTTCTTT.

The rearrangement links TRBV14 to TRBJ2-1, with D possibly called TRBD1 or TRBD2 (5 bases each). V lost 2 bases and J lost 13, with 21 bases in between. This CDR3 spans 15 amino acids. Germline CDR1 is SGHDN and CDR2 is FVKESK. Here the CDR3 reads CASSQRDSSGTFQFF. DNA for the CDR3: TGTGCCAGCAGCCAACGGGATAGTTCCGGGACCTTCCAGTTCTTC. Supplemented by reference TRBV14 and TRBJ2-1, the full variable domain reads EAGVTQFPSHSVIEKGQTVTLRCDPISGHDNLYWYRRVMGKEIKFLLHFVKESKQDESGMPNNRFLAERTGGTYSTLKVQPAELEDSGVYFCASSQRDSSGTFQFFGPGTRLTVL.

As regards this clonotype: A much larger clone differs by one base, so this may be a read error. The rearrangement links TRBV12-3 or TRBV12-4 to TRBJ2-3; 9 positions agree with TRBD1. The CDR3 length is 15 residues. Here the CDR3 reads CTSRDDRGLTDTQYF. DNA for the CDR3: TGTACCAGCAGAGATGACAGGGGGTTGACGGATACGCAGTATTTT.

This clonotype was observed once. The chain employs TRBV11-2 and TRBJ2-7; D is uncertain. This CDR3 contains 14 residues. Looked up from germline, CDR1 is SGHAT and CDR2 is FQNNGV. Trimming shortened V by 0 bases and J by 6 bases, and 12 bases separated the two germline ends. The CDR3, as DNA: TGTGCCAGCAGCTTAGATGAGTCCTCTTCCGAGCAGTACTTC. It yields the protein CASSLDESSSEQYF.

CDR3 residues: CASSYHLRQAPANYGYTF. Written as DNA, the CDR3 is TGTGCCAGCAGTTACCACTTGAGACAGGCCCCGGCTAACTATGGCTACACCTTC. The rearrangement links TRBV6-5 to TRBJ1-2, with D perhaps TRBD1 (6 bases). Germline V gene data show CDR1 as MNHEY and CDR2 as SVGAGI. Trimming left V 2 bases short and J 0 bases short, with 19 bases between. The CDR3 extends over 18 amino acids.

The chain's CDR3 is CVVSSGGTGELFF. The CDR3 bases are TGTGTCGTTTCGTCAGGGGGCACCGGGGAGCTGTTTTTT. The chain uses TRBV11-1 and TRBJ2-2, with 7 bases identical to TRBD1. The V gene's germline CDR1 is SGHAT and CDR2 FQDESV (reference sequence). This CDR3 contains 13 residues.

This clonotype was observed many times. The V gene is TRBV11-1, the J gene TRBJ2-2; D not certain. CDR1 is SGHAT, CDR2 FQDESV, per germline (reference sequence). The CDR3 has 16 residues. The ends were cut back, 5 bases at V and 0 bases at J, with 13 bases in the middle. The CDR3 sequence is CASSAFGPANTGELFF. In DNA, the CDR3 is TGTGCCAGCAGCGCTTTCGGACCCGCGAACACCGGGGAGCTGTTTTTT.

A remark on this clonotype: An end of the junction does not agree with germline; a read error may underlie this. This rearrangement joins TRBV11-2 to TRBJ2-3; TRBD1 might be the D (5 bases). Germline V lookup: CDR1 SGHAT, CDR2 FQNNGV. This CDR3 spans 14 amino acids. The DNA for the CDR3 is TGTGCCAGCAGCCGAGAATGGGGCTCAGATACGCATTATTTT. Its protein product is CASSREWGSDTHYF.

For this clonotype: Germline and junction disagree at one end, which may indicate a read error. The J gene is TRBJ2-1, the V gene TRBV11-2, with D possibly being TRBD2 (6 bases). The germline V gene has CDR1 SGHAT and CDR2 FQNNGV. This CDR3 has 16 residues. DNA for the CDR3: TGTGCCAGCAGCTTACTACGGGAGACTCGCCCCGGGGAGCACTTCTTC. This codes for CASSLLRETRPGEHFF.

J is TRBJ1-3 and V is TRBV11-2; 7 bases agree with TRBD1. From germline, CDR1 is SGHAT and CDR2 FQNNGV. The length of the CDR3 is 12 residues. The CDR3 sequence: CPGSLEPTGRYF. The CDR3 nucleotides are TGTCCCGGCAGCTTAGAACCGACAGGGAGATATTTT.

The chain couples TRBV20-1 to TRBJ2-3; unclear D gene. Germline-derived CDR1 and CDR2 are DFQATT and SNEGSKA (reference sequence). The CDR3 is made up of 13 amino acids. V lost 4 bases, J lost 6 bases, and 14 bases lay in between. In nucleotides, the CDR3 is TGCAGTGCTACCCTGGATAGGGCTGATACGCAGTATTTT. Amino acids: CSATLDRADTQYF.

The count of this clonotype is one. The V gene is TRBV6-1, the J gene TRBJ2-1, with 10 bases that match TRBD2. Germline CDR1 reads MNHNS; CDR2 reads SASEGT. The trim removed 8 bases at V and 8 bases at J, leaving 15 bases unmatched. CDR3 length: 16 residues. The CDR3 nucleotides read TGTGCCAGCGACGGAAAATTAGCGGGAGGCCTCGATGAGCAGTTCTTC. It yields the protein CASDGKLAGGLDEQFF.

DNA for the CDR3: TGTGCCAGCAGTCACGATCAGGGGACCGCCCACGAGCAGTACTTC. This translates into CASSHDQGTAHEQYF. The chain carries TRBV6-2 or TRBV6-3 and TRBJ2-7; D may be TRBD1 (6 bases). The CDR3 loop spans 15 amino acids. CDR1 MNHEY and CDR2 SVGEGT come from the germline V gene. The V end lost 5 bases, the J end lost 5 bases, and 19 bases lay between the germline ends.

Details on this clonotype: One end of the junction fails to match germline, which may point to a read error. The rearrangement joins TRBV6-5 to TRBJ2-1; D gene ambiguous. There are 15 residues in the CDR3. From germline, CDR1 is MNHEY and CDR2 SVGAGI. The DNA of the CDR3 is TGTGCCAGCAGTTACCTCCACACAGTATACAATGGGCAGTTCTTC. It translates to CASSYLHTVYNGQFF.

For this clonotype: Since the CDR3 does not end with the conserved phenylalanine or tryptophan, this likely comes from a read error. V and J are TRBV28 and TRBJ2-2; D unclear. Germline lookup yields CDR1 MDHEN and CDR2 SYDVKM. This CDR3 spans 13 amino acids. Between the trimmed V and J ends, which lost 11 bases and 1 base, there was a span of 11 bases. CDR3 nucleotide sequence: TGTGCCGGCCTAGACTTGAACACCGGGGAGCTGTTTATT. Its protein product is CAGLDLNTGELFI.

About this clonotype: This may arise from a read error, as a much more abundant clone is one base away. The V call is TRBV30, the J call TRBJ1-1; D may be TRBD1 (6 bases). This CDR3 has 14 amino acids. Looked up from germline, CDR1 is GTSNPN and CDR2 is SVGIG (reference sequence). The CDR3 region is CAWSRHQGNTEAIF. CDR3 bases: TGTGCCTGGAGTCGTCACCAGGGGAACACTGAAGCTATCTTT. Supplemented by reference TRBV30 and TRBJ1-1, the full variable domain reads SQTIHQWPATLVQPVGSPLSLECTVEGTSNPNLYWYRQAAGRGLQLLFYSVGIGQISSEVPQNLSASRPQDRQFILSSKKLLLSDSGFYLCAWSRHQGNTEAIFGQGTRLTVV.